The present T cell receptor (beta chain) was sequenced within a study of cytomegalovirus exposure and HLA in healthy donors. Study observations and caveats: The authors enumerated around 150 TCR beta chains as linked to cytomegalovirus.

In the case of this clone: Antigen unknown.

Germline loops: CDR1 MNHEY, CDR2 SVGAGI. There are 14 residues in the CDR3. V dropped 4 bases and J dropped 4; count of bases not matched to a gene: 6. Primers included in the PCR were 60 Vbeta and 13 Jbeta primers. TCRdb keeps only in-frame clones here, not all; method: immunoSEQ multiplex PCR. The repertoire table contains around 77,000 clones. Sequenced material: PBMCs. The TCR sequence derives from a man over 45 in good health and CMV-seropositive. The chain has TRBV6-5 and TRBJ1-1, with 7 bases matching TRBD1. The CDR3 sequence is CASSLTGRSTEAFF. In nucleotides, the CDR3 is TGTGCCAGCAGTTTGACAGGGAGGAGCACTGAAGCTTTCTTT.